This paragraph reports one T cell receptor (beta chain). Its specificity is unknown. Trimming took 0 bases from V and 3 from J, leaving 15 bases between them. The CDR3 extends over 17 amino acids. The germline V gene has CDR1 MNHEY and CDR2 SVGEGT. RNA, at about 0.45 to 1 ug, was reverse transcribed with random hexamers. Amplification of TCR beta CDR3 by immunoSEQ multiplex PCR spanned 54 Vbeta and 13 Jbeta. TCRdb re-called the immunoSEQ multiplex PCR reads with MiXCR, one entry per CDR3 protein. The data contain about 250,000 distinct CDR3 sequences, around 93% of them singletons. The sample originates from a study of CD8 T cells in Susac syndrome. Study observations and caveats: The relatively small number of individuals in the TCR sequencing and HLA analysis was acknowledged by the study.

Sequencing of TCR beta, carried out with a high-throughput approach, was applied to CD8+ and CD4+ T cells from the blood. Isolation of CD8+ and CD4+ T cells was performed negatively, whereas enrichment of TEMRA cells was done by FACS. The chain combines TRBV6-2 or TRBV6-3 with TRBJ1-5; no firm D call. The sequenced material came from CD4+ T cells from PBMCs. The TCR comes from a human donor with multiple sclerosis. The CDR3 bases are TGTGCCAGCAGTTACTCGATGGCGGGTGCAGACAATCAGCCCCAGCATTTT. Its protein product is CASSYSMAGADNQPQHF.